The clone carrying this TCR beta chain was found a few times. Its target is unknown. Selection for sequencing was limited to patients who had shown CD8+CD57+ cell expansion by flow cytometry. This specimen comes from a study of CD8+CD57+ T cells in acquired aplastic anemia. On the study more broadly: The study obtained an average of about 3.1 ug of DNA from sorted CD4+ and CD8+ cells.

CDR1 is DFQATT, CDR2 SNEGSKA, per germline (reference sequence). The CDR3 totals 13 residues. V was clipped by 5 bases and J by 2 bases; unmatched bases: 3. General study points: Significance was not reached for CD8+ Simpson's diversity between patients and controls. Comparison of patients with controls identified 25 to 30 shared CD8+ CDR3 sequences.

According to the study, genomic DNA was the template for TCR beta VDJ and CDR3 profiling. TCRdb recomputed calls from the reads with MiXCR, one row per CDR3 protein. Here the sample spans more than 200,000 distinct CDR3 sequences, around 49% being singletons. This clonotype was obtained from a human donor with aplastic anemia. V gene TRBV20-1 combines with J gene TRBJ2-7; 10 bases map to TRBD1. What was sequenced was sorted CD4+, CD8+, or CD8+CD57+ T cells (not recorded which) from PBMCs. The DNA of the CDR3 is TGCAGTGCTCGACAGGGGGCGACCTACGAGCAGTACTTC. Amino acid sequence: CSARQGATYEQYF.